These 25 T cell receptor beta chains were all obtained from the same sample, sequenced in a study of Graves' ophthalmopathy and Graves' hyperthyroidism (dated by TCRdb to 2017 to 2018). The sequencer was an Illumina HiSeq 2000. For repertoire sequencing, TCR beta CDR3 regions were amplified from RNA transcripts. HTBI primers and the Qiagen OneStep RT-PCR kit were used in a first-round RT-PCR, which was followed by a second-round multiplex PCR, size selection and purification. TCRdb reworked the public reads: Q25 trimming with fastp, MiXCR clone assembly, productive beta chains retained. Each CDR3 protein gets just one entry, which takes the most common genes and DNA from the rows behind it. In all, the sample holds hundreds of thousands of distinct CDR3 sequences, and over 20% of those were seen once. More than 5.5% of the sample rests with the top ten. Sequencing used peripheral blood. Receptor source: a woman aged 18-30 years with stable Graves' hyperthyroidism. Some clones in this sample may be carry-over from other donors' samples. Donor details come from another sample of the same person, matched by shared clones.

This clonotype came up a few times. The V gene is TRBV28, the J gene TRBJ2-5; TRBD1 aligns across 8 bases. V was pared by 3 bases and J by 5 bases, with 8 bases of the junction left unmatched. Germline V gene lookup returns CDR1 MDHEN and CDR2 SYDVKM. This CDR3 has 15 residues. The CDR3 sequence: CASSLTGVVGETQYF. The CDR3 DNA sequence: TGTGCCAGCAGTTTGACAGGGGTGGTAGGGGAGACCCAGTACTTC.

A few counts support this clonotype. The rearrangement joins TRBV5-5 to TRBJ2-5; 10 bases line up with TRBD1. CDR3 size: 15 residues. With V trimmed by 5 bases and J by 5 bases, 9 bases remained unmatched. Germline V lookup: CDR1 SGHKS, CDR2 YYEKEE (reference sequence). CDR3 sequence: CASSSLTGGQETQYF. The CDR3 nucleotides are TGTGCCAGCAGTTCCCTGACAGGGGGCCAGGAGACCCAGTACTTC.

This clonotype was seen ten or more times. The rearrangement uses TRBV28 and TRBJ1-6, with a possible D match to TRBD1 (6 bases). The CDR3 has 14 amino acids. Per the germline V gene, CDR1 is MDHEN and CDR2 is SYDVKM. Deletions cut 4 bases from V and 7 bases from J, with 11 bases between. As DNA, the CDR3 is TGTGCCAGCAGTTCCCCGGACAGAAATTCACCCCTCCACTTT. It encodes CASSSPDRNSPLHF.

This clonotype was observed many times. The rearrangement uses TRBV28 and TRBJ2-7; possible D gene TRBD2, 5 bases. Looked up from germline, CDR1 is MDHEN and CDR2 is SYDVKM. This CDR3 has 14 residues. With 4 bases removed from V and 3 bases from J, the gap between germline ends came to 13 bases. The CDR3 sequence: CASSSFPGGYEQYF. The CDR3 DNA follows: TGTGCCAGCAGTTCGTTCCCCGGAGGCTACGAGCAGTACTTC. The full variable domain, rest sourced from reference TRBV28 and TRBJ2-7, is DVKVTQSSRYLVKRTGEKVFLECVQDMDHENMFWYRQDPGLGLRLIYFSYDVKMKEKGDIPEGYSVSREKKERFSLILESASTNQTSMYLCASSSFPGGYEQYFGPGTRLTVT.

This clonotype was picked up a small number of times. The chain carries TRBV5-1 and TRBJ2-7; 9 bases align to TRBD1. CDR1 is SGHRS and CDR2 is YFSETQ in the germline V gene. J lost 3 bases, V lost 0 bases, and 4 bases had no gene match. CDR3 length equals 15 residues. CDR3 nucleotides: TGCGCCAGCAGCTTGGAGGGGACAGGGAGCTACGAGCAGTACTTC. It is translated as CASSLEGTGSYEQYF.

This chain joins TRBV12-3 or TRBV12-4 and TRBJ1-2, with 7 bases matching TRBD1. The V gene end was trimmed by 8 bases and the J gene end by 4 bases; junction bases not matched to a gene: 10. This CDR3 comprises 14 residues. The CDR3 DNA reads as TGTGCCAGCGCCGCTCCCGGGACAGTCTATGGCTACACCTTC. As protein: CASAAPGTVYGYTF.

The J gene is TRBJ2-7, the V gene TRBV6-2 or TRBV6-3; D call uncertain. CDR1 is MNHEY and CDR2 is SVGEGT in the germline V gene. The germline V and J ends were trimmed by 6 bases and 0 bases, with 9 bases remaining between them. The length of the CDR3 is 13 residues. CDR3 residues: CASSPFYSYEQYF. The CDR3 bases are TGTGCCAGCAGCCCCTTCTACTCCTACGAGCAGTACTTC.

The V call is TRBV9, the J call TRBJ1-2; D gene unclear. Germline V gene data show CDR1 as SGDLS and CDR2 as YYNGEE. V was shortened by 10 bases and J by 8 bases, with 15 bases between the two germline ends. The CDR3 covers 11 residues. CDR3 region: CAARALGGYTF. The CDR3 nucleotides are TGTGCCGCGAGGGCCCTCGGAGGCTACACCTTC.

The table lists this clonotype with many counts. The rearrangement uses TRBV7-8 and TRBJ1-6, with 10 bases fitting TRBD1. J gave up 7 bases and V 1 base, and 4 bases lay outside the gene matches. The CDR3 consists of 16 residues. Germline CDR1 reads SGHVS; CDR2 reads FQNEAQ. Here the CDR3 reads CASSLVPGQGNSPLHF. As DNA, the CDR3 is TGTGCCAGCAGCTTAGTACCGGGACAGGGGAATTCACCCCTCCACTTT.

The chain links TRBV6-2 or TRBV6-3 to TRBJ1-5; TRBD1 agrees at 7 bases. The CDR3 is made up of 13 amino acids. Germline CDR1 is MNHEY and CDR2 is SVGEGT. The V segment lost 8 bases and the J segment 6 bases; nucleotides outside the gene matches: 7. Here the CDR3 DNA reads TGTGCCAGCCGTACACAGGGGCGTCAGCCCCAGCATTTT. Translation gives CASRTQGRQPQHF.

The V gene is TRBV6-1, the J gene TRBJ2-2, with D possibly TRBD1 on 5 matching bases. The CDR3 totals 13 residues. The V end lost 7 bases, the J end lost 5 bases, and 11 bases lay between the germline ends. Germline V CDR1 and CDR2: MNHNS, SASEGT. The CDR3 DNA is TGTGCCAGCACCGAGACAGAAACCGGGGAGCTGTTTTTT. Amino acid sequence: CASTETETGELFF.

The chain uses TRBV5-1 and TRBJ1-6; 7 bases agree with TRBD1. CDR3 length: 16 residues. The germline V gene encodes CDR1 SGHRS and CDR2 YFSETQ. Losses at the gene ends were 2 bases for V and 9 bases for J; bases not matched to a gene: 11. CDR3 amino acids: CASSLRRQGGISPLHF. CDR3 coding DNA: TGCGCCAGCAGCTTACGTCGGCAGGGGGGGATTTCACCCCTCCACTTT.

This clonotype has at least ten counts. The rearrangement joins TRBV12-3 or TRBV12-4 to TRBJ1-6, with D tentatively TRBD1 (5 bases). Trimming took 7 bases from V and 7 from J, leaving 17 bases between them. The CDR3 runs 15 residues. CDR3 amino acids: CASTLTGGGNSPLHF. As DNA, the CDR3 is TGTGCCAGCACCTTGACGGGGGGAGGCAATTCACCCCTCCACTTT.

This clonotype occurred a few times. The V gene is TRBV7-9, the J gene TRBJ1-5; D uncertain. CDR1 SEHNR and CDR2 FQNEAQ come from the germline V gene (reference sequence). The V and J ends lost 5 bases and 7 bases respectively, with 12 bases between them. This CDR3 region has 13 residues. CDR3 amino acids: CASSPQTGQPQHF. The CDR3 region has the DNA TGTGCCAGCAGCCCCCAGACGGGGCAGCCCCAGCATTTT.

V gene TRBV7-2 combines with J gene TRBJ2-5; D remains ambiguous. V shed 0 bases and J shed 4 bases, with 9 bases lying between them. This CDR3 comprises 14 residues. Per germline, CDR1 SGHTA and CDR2 FQGNSA. The CDR3 DNA is TGTGCCAGCAGCTTAGCAGGGTCAGTAGAGACCCAGTACTTC. Its translation: CASSLAGSVETQYF.

V usage is TRBV12-3 or TRBV12-4 and J usage is TRBJ2-5; 10 nucleotides match TRBD2. V lost 3 bases, J lost 5 bases, and 6 bases stayed unmatched. This CDR3 region has 15 residues. Here the CDR3 DNA reads TGTGCCAGCAGTTTCGCTAGCGGGAGAGGGGAGACCCAGTACTTC. It is translated as CASSFASGRGETQYF.

There are many counts of this clonotype. In DNA, the CDR3 is TGTGCCAGCAGCTTGGAGGCAGATAGCTACGAGCAGTACTTC. Protein sequence: CASSLEADSYEQYF. V gene TRBV5-4 combines with J gene TRBJ2-7; D remains ambiguous. CDR3 length: 14 residues. Germline V gene data show CDR1 as SGHNT and CDR2 as YYREEE (reference sequence). V lost 0 bases and J 3 bases, leaving 10 bases between the germline ends.

This clonotype was detected many times. The V gene is TRBV11-1, the J gene TRBJ1-2, with a weak D call TRBD1 (5 bases). Deletions cut 5 bases from V and 3 bases from J, with 19 bases between. This CDR3 is built from 16 residues. Germline CDR1 reads SGHAT; CDR2 reads FQDESV (reference sequence). Written as DNA, the CDR3 is TGTGCCAGCAGCCCAGGGATGGTGGGAGACGACTATGGCTACACCTTC. Translation: CASSPGMVGDDYGYTF.

This clonotype showed up many times. The chain is built from TRBV6-2 or TRBV6-3 and TRBJ1-1; D ambiguous. CDR3 length equals 14 residues. Germline values: CDR1 MNHEY, CDR2 SVGEGT. Trimming cost V 7 bases and J 1 base, with 13 bases left between them. The CDR3 sequence: CASIRNLRNTEAFF. Here the CDR3 DNA reads TGTGCCAGCATCCGAAACCTACGGAACACTGAAGCTTTCTTT.

The chain uses TRBV29-1 and TRBJ1-1; D is ambiguous. Trimming shortened V by 0 bases and J by 5 bases, and 10 bases separated the two germline ends. Germline lookup yields CDR1 SQVTM and CDR2 ANQGSEA. This CDR3 spans 13 amino acids. The CDR3 loop reads CSVEEATWTEAFF. DNA of the CDR3: TGCAGCGTTGAAGAGGCTACCTGGACTGAAGCTTTCTTT.

This clonotype has only a few counts. The CDR3 reads CASSIGGIVDNEQFF. Written as DNA, the CDR3 is TGTGCCAGCAGCATAGGAGGGATCGTTGACAATGAGCAGTTCTTC. The V and J genes are TRBV9 and TRBJ2-1; TRBD2 might be the D (6 bases). Trimming removed 4 bases at V and 5 bases at J, with 16 bases between. This CDR3 is 15 amino acids long. The germline V gene has CDR1 SGDLS and CDR2 YYNGEE.

This clonotype appeared a few times. The chain carries TRBV29-1 and TRBJ1-2; 10 bases agree with TRBD1. From germline, CDR1 is SQVTM and CDR2 ANQGSEA. V gave up 6 bases and J gave up 7 bases; unmatched junction bases: 11. The CDR3 spans 14 residues. The CDR3 loop is CSVEKTGGVGGYTF. The CDR3 region has the DNA TGCAGCGTCGAAAAGACAGGGGGCGTGGGTGGCTACACCTTC.

A note on this clonotype: Since a much larger clone is just one base distant, this may be a read error. The CDR3 is CASSANRGYTEACF. The CDR3 bases are TGTGCCAGCAGTGCAAACAGGGGCTACACTGAAGCTTGCTTT. The genes are TRBV6-1 and TRBJ1-1; TRBD1 matches 7 bases. CDR1 is MNHNS, CDR2 SASEGT, per germline. The CDR3 sequence is 14 residues long.

The V and J genes are TRBV2 and TRBJ2-5; 8 bases are a match to TRBD2. CDR3 size: 17 residues. Germline loops: CDR1 SNHLY, CDR2 FYNNEI. J gave up 0 bases and V 6 bases, and 12 bases lay outside the gene matches. Here the CDR3 DNA reads TGTGCCAGCAGCCCCAGCCCTAGCGGGCAGTACCAAGAGACCCAGTACTTC. Translated, it gives CASSPSPSGQYQETQYF.

This clonotype was counted many times. The chain couples TRBV29-1 to TRBJ1-1; unclear D gene. The germline V gene encodes CDR1 SQVTM and CDR2 ANQGSEA. This CDR3 is built from 12 residues. The V and J ends lost 0 bases and 0 bases respectively, with 2 bases between them. CDR3 coding DNA: TGCAGCGTTGAAGACTTGAACACTGAAGCTTTCTTT. Its protein product is CSVEDLNTEAFF.